These 16 T cell receptor beta chains were all obtained from the same sample, sequenced in a study of Graves' ophthalmopathy and Graves' hyperthyroidism. RNA transcripts served as template for amplifying TCR beta CDR3 sequences. RT-PCR with HTBI primers came first, then second-round multiplex PCR. TCRdb reprocessed the multiplex PCR reads via MiXCR and lists one record per CDR3 protein. The sample shows around 590,000 distinct CDR3 sequences, roughly 40% of them seen only once. The sample taken for sequencing was peripheral blood or thyroid tissue (not recorded which). Receptors originate from an adult man with Graves' hyperthyroidism.

This clonotype was observed at least ten times. The chain links TRBV7-9 to TRBJ1-2; D call uncertain. V lost 5 bases, J lost 10 bases, and 11 bases lay in between. The V gene's germline CDR1 is SEHNR and CDR2 FQNEAQ (reference sequence). The CDR3 runs 11 residues. As DNA, the CDR3 is TGTGCCAGCAGCCCCGGTCTCGTCTACACCTTC. It yields the protein CASSPGLVYTF.

In this sample, this clonotype turned up a few times. The chain carries TRBV15 and TRBJ2-3; TRBD2 matches at 10 bases. V dropped 2 bases and J dropped 0; count of bases not matched to a gene: 8. The CDR3 covers 18 residues. Per germline, CDR1 LNHNV and CDR2 YYDKDF (reference sequence). Written as DNA, the CDR3 is TGTGCCACCAGCAGAAAGGGGCTAGCGGGAGTGAGCACAGATACGCAGTATTTT. Translation gives CATSRKGLAGVSTDTQYF.

This clonotype came up a few times. This rearrangement joins TRBV29-1 to TRBJ2-3, with a possible D match to TRBD1 (6 bases). The CDR3 loop spans 14 amino acids. Germline-derived CDR1 and CDR2 are SQVTM and ANQGSEA. V was shortened by 6 bases and J by 0 bases, with 13 bases between the two germline ends. CDR3 amino acids: CSVQGSGSTDTQYF. The CDR3 nucleotides are TGCAGCGTCCAGGGGTCGGGAAGCACAGATACGCAGTATTTT.

At least ten counts were recorded for this clonotype. The chain has TRBV24-1 and TRBJ1-2, with 7 bases aligning to TRBD1. CDR1 and CDR2 (germline): KGHDR, SFDVKD. Unmatched junction bases numbered 7, after V lost 0 bases and J lost 1 base. This CDR3 has 17 amino acids. CDR3 coding DNA: TGTGCCACCAGTGATTTGGAAACCGGGACAGATAACTATGGCTACACCTTC. Translated, it gives CATSDLETGTDNYGYTF.

This clonotype was seen repeatedly, ten times or more. The chain links TRBV15 to TRBJ1-2; 7 positions agree with TRBD1. V lost 1 base, J lost 7 bases, and 6 bases stayed unmatched. The CDR3 has 14 residues. Germline CDR1 LNHNV, CDR2 YYDKDF (reference sequence). CDR3 residues: CATSRGQGYGGYTF. CDR3 coding DNA: TGTGCCACCAGCAGAGGACAGGGTTATGGTGGCTACACCTTC.

This clonotype was seen many times. This sequence joins TRBV7-9 and TRBJ1-4; TRBD1 agrees at 11 bases. Germline lookup yields CDR1 SEHNR and CDR2 FQNEAQ (reference sequence). Trimming removed 4 bases from V and 13 bases from J; junction bases left unmatched: 8. CDR3 length equals 14 residues. As DNA, the CDR3 is TGTGCCAGCAGCTCACCCGCGGACAGGGGGCCACTGTTTTTT. Its translation: CASSSPADRGPLFF.

This clonotype has just a few counts. An end of the junction does not agree with germline; a read error may underlie this. The chain recombines TRBV7-7 with TRBJ2-2, with a possible D match to TRBD2 (6 bases). Germline V lookup: CDR1 SSHAT, CDR2 FNYEAQ (reference sequence). This CDR3 has 15 amino acids. The CDR3 region is CASSPGRGVFGELFF. As DNA, the CDR3 is TGTGCTAGCAGCCCCGGACGCGGGGTCTTCGGGGAGCTGTTTTTT.

This clonotype was seen many times. The V and J genes are TRBV3-1 and TRBJ2-5; no definite D call. This CDR3 is 14 amino acids long. Between the trimmed V and J ends, which lost 4 bases and 2 bases, there was a span of 11 bases. Per the germline V gene, CDR1 is LGHDT and CDR2 is YNNKEL (reference sequence). CDR3 protein: CASSLLDHQETQYF. The CDR3 coding sequence is TGTGCCAGCAGCCTACTTGACCATCAAGAGACCCAGTACTTC.

This clonotype was counted many times. The V and J genes are TRBV29-1 and TRBJ1-4, with 8 nucleotides matching TRBD1. The germline V gene encodes CDR1 SQVTM and CDR2 ANQGSEA. The ends lost 4 bases at V and 6 bases at J; junction bases unmatched: 7. This CDR3 spans 14 amino acids. The CDR3 reads CSVAAGGSYEKLFF. CDR3 coding DNA: TGCAGCGTTGCAGCAGGGGGCTCGTATGAAAAACTGTTTTTT.

The gene calls are TRBV10-3 and TRBJ2-2; 9 nucleotides line up with TRBD1. Germline CDR1 is ENHRY and CDR2 is SYGVKD. The junction had 7 bases not matched to a gene; V was cut back by 11 bases and J by 6 bases. The CDR3 spans 13 residues. The CDR3 DNA follows: TGTGCCTCCAACAGGGGGCGGGCCGGGGAGCTGTTTTTT. As protein: CASNRGRAGELFF.

This clonotype was observed a handful of times. The chain employs TRBV6-1 and TRBJ2-5, with 9 bases identical to TRBD1. CDR3 size: 15 residues. Germline CDR1 MNHNS, CDR2 SASEGT. V lost 0 bases, J lost 1 base, and 0 bases stayed unmatched. CDR3 loop: CASSEADRGQETQYF. The DNA for the CDR3 is TGTGCCAGCAGTGAAGCGGACAGGGGCCAAGAGACCCAGTACTTC.

This clonotype appeared many times. This chain links TRBV10-2 with TRBJ2-5; TRBD2 agrees at 7 bases. The CDR3 is 16 amino acids. Trimming cost V 2 bases and J 5 bases; bases outside gene matches: 11. Germline-derived CDR1 and CDR2 are WSHSY and SAAADI. CDR3 bases: TGCGCCAGCAGTGAGCCGGGGCCTTTTAGCGGGGAGACCCAGTACTTC. It translates to CASSEPGPFSGETQYF.

For this clonotype: One end of the junction fails to match germline, which may point to a read error. The chain combines TRBV7-2 with TRBJ2-2; D could derive from TRBD1 or TRBD2 (5 bases each). The CDR3 extends over 10 amino acids. CDR1 and CDR2 (germline): SGHTA, FQGNSA. The CDR3: CASIFGALFF. The CDR3 DNA sequence: TGTGCCAGCATCTTCGGGGCGCTGTTTTTT.

This chain links TRBV7-9 with TRBJ2-5, with TRBD1 identical over 11 bases. Germline V lookup: CDR1 SEHNR, CDR2 FQNEAQ (reference sequence). There are 16 residues in the CDR3. V trimming: 3 bases; J trimming: 2 bases; junction bases outside the gene matches: 5. In DNA form, the CDR3 reads TGTGCCAGCAGCTTCCGGGACAGGGGGGTGCAAGAGACCCAGTACTTC. As protein: CASSFRDRGVQETQYF.

The chain carries TRBV2 and TRBJ1-6, with D tentatively TRBD1 (6 bases). CDR3 size: 15 residues. V shed 7 bases and J shed 0 bases, with 10 bases lying between them. CDR1 is SNHLY, CDR2 FYNNEI, per germline. CDR3 nucleotides: TGTGCCAGCACGACGGACAGCTCCTATAATTCACCCCTCCACTTT. Translated, it gives CASTTDSSYNSPLHF.

The chain joins TRBV9 to TRBJ1-2; tentative D call: TRBD1 (6 bases). Germline V gene lookup returns CDR1 SGDLS and CDR2 YYNGEE. This CDR3 has 15 amino acids. V was trimmed by 4 bases and J by 5 bases, leaving 18 bases between them. CDR3 nucleotides: TGTGCCAGCAGCCACTCCGGGGGGCTGGCGTATGGCTACACCTTC. It is translated as CASSHSGGLAYGYTF.